These T cell receptor beta chains were read from a single sample in a study of breast tumors, draining lymph nodes, adjacent tissues. TCRdb used MiXCR to reprocess the multiplex PCR reads, holding one entry per CDR3 protein. Of approximately 210,000 distinct CDR3 sequences listed, 30% to 35% are singletons. Sequenced material: axillary lymph node tissue. Receptors originate from a female donor with breast cancer. Some clones in this sample may be carry-over from other donors' samples. The CDR3 runs from the conserved cysteine through the conserved F or W. A D gene is named only where the DNA matches it firmly. Some rows have no size entry. The others give once, few or many, or a class for an expanded clone.

j_gene: TRBJ2-2
v_gene: TRBV6-5
d_gene: TRBD1
abundance: few
CDR3nt: TGTGCCAGCAGGGAACGTGCAGGGGGCTCCGGGGAGCTGTTTTTT
CDR3aa: CASRERAGGSGELFF

j_gene: TRBJ2-6
v_gene: TRBV5-1
d_gene: NA
abundance: NA
CDR3nt: TGCGCCAGCAGCTTGGGTAGGAACACCGGGGCCAACGTCCTGACTTTC
CDR3aa: CASSLGRNTGANVLTF

j_gene: TRBJ2-7
v_gene: TRBV10-3
d_gene: TRBD2
abundance: NA
CDR3nt: TGTGCCACCGGTGAGTCAAGACAGCGGGGCTACGAGCAGTACTTC
CDR3aa: CATGESRQRGYEQYF

j_gene: TRBJ1-1
v_gene: TRBV7-2
d_gene: NA
abundance: few
CDR3nt: TGTGCCAGCAGCTTAGGCGTCCTAGGAACTGAAGCTTTCTTT
CDR3aa: CASSLGVLGTEAFF

j_gene: TRBJ2-7
v_gene: TRBV6-1
d_gene: TRBD2
abundance: NA
CDR3nt: TGTGCCAGCAGTCCCCTAGCGGGAGCCTACGAGCAGTACTTC
CDR3aa: CASSPLAGAYEQYF

j_gene: TRBJ1-3
v_gene: TRBV5-1
d_gene: TRBD1
abundance: NA
CDR3nt: TGCGCCAGCACCTCAATAGGGACAGACCGAAACACCATATATTTT
CDR3aa: CASTSIGTDRNTIYF

j_gene: TRBJ2-5
v_gene: TRBV7-6
d_gene: TRBD1
abundance: NA
CDR3nt: TGTGCCAGCAGCTTAACCCGGGACAGGGGGCCTAAGACCCAGTACTTC
CDR3aa: CASSLTRDRGPKTQYF

j_gene: TRBJ2-1
v_gene: TRBV10-3
d_gene: TRBD2
abundance: NA
CDR3nt: TGTGCCATCAGTGAGTTTAGCGGGGGGTCCTACAATGAGCAGTTCTTC
CDR3aa: CAISEFSGGSYNEQFF

j_gene: TRBJ2-3
v_gene: TRBV9
d_gene: NA
abundance: many
CDR3nt: TGTGCCAGCAGCGTAGCGGGTCGGGTTCGCACAGATACGCAGTATTTT
CDR3aa: CASSVAGRVRTDTQYF

j_gene: TRBJ2-7
v_gene: TRBV10-3
d_gene: TRBD1
abundance: few
CDR3nt: TGTGCCATCAGTGAGAATCCAGGGGGCGAGCAGTACTTC
CDR3aa: CAISENPGGEQYF

j_gene: TRBJ2-1
v_gene: TRBV29-1
d_gene: NA
abundance: NA
CDR3nt: TGCAGCGGGAGGCGATCTAGCTCCTACAATGAGCAGTTCTTC
CDR3aa: CSGRRSSSYNEQFF

j_gene: TRBJ2-5
v_gene: TRBV20-1
d_gene: NA
abundance: NA
CDR3nt: TGCAGTGCTAGCGCGGGACAGACCCAGTACTTC
CDR3aa: CSASAGQTQYF

j_gene: TRBJ2-6
v_gene: TRBV7-3
d_gene: NA
abundance: once
CDR3nt: TGTGCCAGCAGCTTAAATAGGAGCTCTGGGGCCAACGTCCTGACTTTC
CDR3aa: CASSLNRSSGANVLTF

j_gene: TRBJ2-1
v_gene: TRBV15
d_gene: TRBD2
abundance: once
CDR3nt: TGTGCCGCCAGCAGCGTCGGGACTACCTACAATGAGCAGTTCTTC
CDR3aa: CAASSVGTTYNEQFF

j_gene: TRBJ1-4
v_gene: TRBV7-2
d_gene: TRBD1
abundance: NA
CDR3nt: TGTGCCAGCAGCTTGTCCGGGACAGGGGATGAAAAACTGTTTTTT
CDR3aa: CASSLSGTGDEKLFF

j_gene: TRBJ2-7
v_gene: TRBV2
d_gene: TRBD2
abundance: many
CDR3nt: TGTGCCAATTCGGGGACTAGTCAATCCGAGCAGTACTTC
CDR3aa: CANSGTSQSEQYF

j_gene: TRBJ1-4
v_gene: TRBV7-9
d_gene: NA
abundance: many
CDR3nt: TGTGCCAGCAGCCCAAAAGGGCCTAAGAGGGAAAAACTGTTTTTT
CDR3aa: CASSPKGPKREKLFF

j_gene: TRBJ1-3
v_gene: TRBV19
d_gene: NA
abundance: NA
CDR3nt: TGTGCCAGTAGTATCCGGGTTCGGTCCTCTGGAAGCACCATATATTTT
CDR3aa: CASSIRVRSSGSTIYF

j_gene: TRBJ2-5
v_gene: TRBV7-2
d_gene: TRBD2
abundance: NA
CDR3nt: TGTGCCAGCAGCGGAACGACTAGCGGCCGGGAGACCCAGCACTTC
CDR3aa: CASSGTTSGRETQHF

j_gene: TRBJ2-4
v_gene: TRBV11-2
d_gene: NA
abundance: NA
CDR3nt: TGTGCCAGCAGCCTCCCCCGGCTAGCCAAAAACATTCAGTACTTC
CDR3aa: CASSLPRLAKNIQYF

j_gene: TRBJ2-7
v_gene: TRBV7-9
d_gene: NA
abundance: many
CDR3nt: TGTGCCAGCCAACAGGGAAGCTCCTACGAGCAGTACTTC
CDR3aa: CASQQGSSYEQYF

j_gene: TRBJ2-7
v_gene: TRBV15
d_gene: NA
abundance: many
CDR3nt: TGTGCCACCAGCAGAGGGAACTACGAGCAGTACTTC
CDR3aa: CATSRGNYEQYF

j_gene: TRBJ2-7
v_gene: TRBV4-3
d_gene: NA
abundance: NA
CDR3nt: TGCGCCAGCAGCCACAGGTCGGGGGATGGCTACGAGCAGTACTTC
CDR3aa: CASSHRSGDGYEQYF

j_gene: TRBJ2-6
v_gene: TRBV6-5
d_gene: NA
abundance: NA
CDR3nt: TGTGCCAGCAGTGGAATCGGGGGCTCTGGGGCCAACGTCCTGACTTTC
CDR3aa: CASSGIGGSGANVLTF

j_gene: TRBJ1-3
v_gene: TRBV20-1
d_gene: NA
abundance: many
CDR3nt: TGCAGTGCTAGGACAGCGTTCTCTGGAAACACCATATATTTT
CDR3aa: CSARTAFSGNTIYF

j_gene: TRBJ2-5
v_gene: TRBV6-8
d_gene: TRBD2
abundance: NA
CDR3nt: TGTGCCAGCAGCTCCACGCTGGGACTAGCGGCACTCCAAGAGACCCAGTACTTC
CDR3aa: CASSSTLGLAALQETQYF

j_gene: TRBJ2-1
v_gene: TRBV10-2
d_gene: TRBD2
abundance: once
CDR3nt: TGCGCCAGCAGTGACTCAGGGAGGGGAACAGATACGCAGTTCTTC
CDR3aa: CASSDSGRGTDTQFF

j_gene: TRBJ2-1
v_gene: TRBV10-3
d_gene: TRBD2
abundance: many
CDR3nt: TGTGCCATCAGTGAGGCGTTAGCGGGACCCAACAATGAGCAGTTCTTC
CDR3aa: CAISEALAGPNNEQFF

j_gene: TRBJ1-2
v_gene: TRBV30
d_gene: NA
abundance: NA
CDR3nt: TGTGCCTGGAGCGGACGGAAAGCTAACTATGGCTACACCTTC
CDR3aa: CAWSGRKANYGYTF

j_gene: TRBJ2-1
v_gene: TRBV24-1
d_gene: TRBD2
abundance: many
CDR3nt: TGTGCCACCAGTGATTCCGGGACTAGCGTCTATGAGCAGTTCTTC
CDR3aa: CATSDSGTSVYEQFF

j_gene: TRBJ2-3
v_gene: TRBV18
d_gene: NA
abundance: NA
CDR3nt: TGTGCCAGCTCACCAAGGATCCGGCTAGAAGCAGATACGCAGTATTTT
CDR3aa: CASSPRIRLEADTQYF

j_gene: TRBJ1-1
v_gene: TRBV6-5
d_gene: NA
abundance: NA
CDR3nt: TGTGCCACCCTGAACACTGAAGCTTTCTTT
CDR3aa: CATLNTEAFF

j_gene: TRBJ2-3
v_gene: TRBV20-1
d_gene: NA
abundance: few
CDR3nt: TGCAGTGCTACACGAACGACACCTCCGAGGAAAGGGACAAGAGCTAGCACAGATACGCAGTATTTT
CDR3aa: CSATRTTPPRKGTRASTDTQYF